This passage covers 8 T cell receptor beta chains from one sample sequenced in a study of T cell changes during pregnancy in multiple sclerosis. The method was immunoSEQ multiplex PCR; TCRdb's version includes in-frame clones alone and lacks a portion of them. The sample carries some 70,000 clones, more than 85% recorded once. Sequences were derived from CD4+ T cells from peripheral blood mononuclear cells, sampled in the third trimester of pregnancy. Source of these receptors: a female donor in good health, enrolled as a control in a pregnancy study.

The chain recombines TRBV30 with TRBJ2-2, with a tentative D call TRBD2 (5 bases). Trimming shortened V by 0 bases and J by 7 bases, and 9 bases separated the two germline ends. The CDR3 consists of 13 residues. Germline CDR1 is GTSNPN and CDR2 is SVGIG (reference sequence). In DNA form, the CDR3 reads TGTGCCTGGAGTGTACGGGGAGTCGGGGAGCTGTTTTTT. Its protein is CAWSVRGVGELFF. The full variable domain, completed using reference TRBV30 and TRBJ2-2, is SQTIHQWPATLVQPVGSPLSLECTVEGTSNPNLYWYRQAAGRGLQLLFYSVGIGQISSEVPQNLSASRPQDRQFILSSKKLLLSDSGFYLCAWSVRGVGELFFGEGSRLTVL.

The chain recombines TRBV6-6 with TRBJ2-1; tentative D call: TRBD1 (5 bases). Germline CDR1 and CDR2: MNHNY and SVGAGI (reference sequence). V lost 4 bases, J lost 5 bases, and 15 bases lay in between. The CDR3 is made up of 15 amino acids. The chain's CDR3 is CASSLPRVVDNEQFF. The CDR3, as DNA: TGTGCCAGCAGTTTACCCAGGGTGGTTGACAATGAGCAGTTCTTC.

The CDR3 DNA follows: TGTGCCAGCAGCCCAGCCTACGAGCAGTACTTC. This gives the protein CASSPAYEQYF. V and J are TRBV7-2 and TRBJ2-7; no clear D gene. The germline V gene has CDR1 SGHTA and CDR2 FQGNSA. The CDR3 contains 11 residues. The V end lost 5 bases, the J end lost 2 bases, and 4 bases lay between the germline ends.

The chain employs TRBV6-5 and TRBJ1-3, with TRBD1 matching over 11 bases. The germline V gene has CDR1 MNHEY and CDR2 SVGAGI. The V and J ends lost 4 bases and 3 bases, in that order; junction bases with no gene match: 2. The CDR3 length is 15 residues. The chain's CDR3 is CASSWDRGNGNTIYF. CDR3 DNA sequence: TGTGCCAGCAGTTGGGACAGGGGGAATGGAAACACCATATATTTT.

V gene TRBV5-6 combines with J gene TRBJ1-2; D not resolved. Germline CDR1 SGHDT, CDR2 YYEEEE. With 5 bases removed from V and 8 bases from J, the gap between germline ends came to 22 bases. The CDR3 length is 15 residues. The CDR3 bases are TGTGCCAGCAGTTCCCTCGCGGGTGGTGGAATGGGCTACACCTTC. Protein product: CASSSLAGGGMGYTF.

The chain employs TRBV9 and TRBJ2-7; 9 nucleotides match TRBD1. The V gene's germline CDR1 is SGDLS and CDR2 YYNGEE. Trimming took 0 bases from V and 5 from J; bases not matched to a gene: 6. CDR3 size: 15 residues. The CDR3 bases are TGTGCCAGCAGCGTAGGGGGGACAGGGATCCACGAGCAGTACTTC. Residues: CASSVGGTGIHEQYF. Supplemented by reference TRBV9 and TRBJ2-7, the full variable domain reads DSGVTQTPKHLITATGQRVTLRCSPRSGDLSVYWYQQSLDQGLQFLIQYYNGEERAKGNILERFSAQQFPDLHSELNLSSLELGDSALYFCASSVGGTGIHEQYFGPGTRLTVT.

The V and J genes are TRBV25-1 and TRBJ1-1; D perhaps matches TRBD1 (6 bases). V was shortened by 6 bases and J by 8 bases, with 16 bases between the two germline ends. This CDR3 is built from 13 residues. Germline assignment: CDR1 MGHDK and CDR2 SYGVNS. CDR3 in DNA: TGTGCCAGCAGCGGGGGGGGGCCTCGAGAAGCTTTCTTT. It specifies CASSGGGPREAFF.

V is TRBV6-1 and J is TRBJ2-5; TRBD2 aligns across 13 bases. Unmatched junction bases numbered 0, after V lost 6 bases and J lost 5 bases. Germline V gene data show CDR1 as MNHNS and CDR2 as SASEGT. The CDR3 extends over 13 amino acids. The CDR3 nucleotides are TGTGCCAGCAGGACTAGCGGGGGGGAGACCCAGTACTTC. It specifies CASRTSGGETQYF.